Below are 9 T cell receptor beta chains sequenced from a single sample in a study of cytomegalovirus exposure and HLA in healthy donors (dated by TCRdb to the late 2010s). Receptor amplification or capture employed the immunoSEQ multiplex PCR assay. For the multiplex PCR, a mixture combining 60 forward primers for TCR Vbeta segments and 13 reverse primers for TCR Jbeta segments was used. Sourced from immuneACCESS, this table was stored by TCRdb with only in-frame sequences that have V and J called. A share of the clones is absent; for the studies checked, an unresolved V gene accounts for under half, and the remainder has no known explanation. Recorded for this sample are approximately 74,000 clones; around 80% of them occurred a single time. The ten largest clones add up to about 9.6% of the sample. Sequenced material: PBMCs. Every receptor here comes from a man aged 35 to 55 in good health and CMV-seronegative.

This chain connects TRBV6-5 to TRBJ2-3; D uncertain. V dropped 5 bases and J dropped 5 bases, with 8 bases sitting between them. The CDR3 loop spans 12 amino acids. The germline CDR1 and CDR2 sequences are MNHEY and SVGAGI. The CDR3 DNA follows: TGTGCCAGCAGTGAAAGAGGAGATACGCAGTATTTT. This translates into CASSERGDTQYF.

The J gene is TRBJ1-5, the V gene TRBV6-1; 12 bases fit TRBD1. The CDR3 extends over 16 amino acids. The germline CDR1 and CDR2 sequences are MNHNS and SASEGT. The junction had 7 bases not matched to a gene; V was cut back by 4 bases and J by 6 bases. CDR3 sequence: CASSGPGQGAAQPQHF. For the CDR3, the DNA is TGTGCCAGCAGTGGGCCGGGACAGGGGGCCGCTCAGCCCCAGCATTTT.

V and J are TRBV19 and TRBJ1-6; D gene ambiguous. Germline V gene sequence: CDR1 LNHDA, CDR2 SQIVND (reference sequence). Trimming cost V 2 bases and J 5 bases, with 10 bases left between them. The length of the CDR3 is 15 residues. CDR3 nucleotides: TGTGCCAGTAGTATATCGGGAATCAATAATTCACCCCTCCACTTT. As protein: CASSISGINNSPLHF.

This chain joins TRBV5-1 and TRBJ2-7, with 13 bases fitting TRBD2. V lost 4 bases, J lost 6 bases, and 7 bases stayed unmatched. The germline gives CDR1 SGHRS, CDR2 YFSETQ. The CDR3 length is 15 residues. DNA of the CDR3: TGCGCCAGCAGCCCGCGGACTAGCGGGGGACTCGAGCAGTACTTC. This translates into CASSPRTSGGLEQYF.

This clone was found once. The rearrangement uses TRBV6-5 and TRBJ1-1, with 7 bases lining up with TRBD1. The CDR3 extends over 14 amino acids. J was trimmed by 6 bases and V by 6 bases; bases with no gene match: 10. Germline CDR1 is MNHEY and CDR2 is SVGAGI. In DNA, the CDR3 is TGTGCCAGCAGAAAGGGACAGACGGGCGCTGAAGCTTTCTTT. This codes for CASRKGQTGAEAFF.

The V and J genes are TRBV2 and TRBJ1-4; 7 positions match TRBD1. Germline values: CDR1 SNHLY, CDR2 FYNNEI. The CDR3 sequence is 12 residues long. V lost 8 bases, J lost 7 bases, and 4 bases stayed unmatched. The CDR3 region has the DNA TGTGCCAGCCGGACAGGTGGTGAAAAACTGTTTTTT. This gives the protein CASRTGGEKLFF.

The V and J genes are TRBV7-2 and TRBJ2-5; 14 bases match TRBD2. Judging by the DNA end, TRBJ2-7 fits better; the J call may be wrong. This CDR3 contains 17 residues. From germline, CDR1 is SGHTA and CDR2 FQGNSA. The CDR3 sequence is CASSLGTSGRGSYEQYF. CDR3 in DNA: TGTGCCAGCAGCCTAGGGACTAGCGGGAGAGGATCCTACGAGCAGTACTTC.

V gene TRBV7-8 combines with J gene TRBJ1-1; the D is unclear. V was trimmed by 6 bases and J by 6 bases, leaving 14 bases between them. The CDR3 length is 13 residues. CDR1 SGHVS and CDR2 FQNEAQ come from the germline V gene. The CDR3 spells CASRRRVAAEAFF. CDR3 nucleotides: TGTGCCAGCAGACGGAGGGTTGCGGCTGAAGCTTTCTTT.

The V and J genes are TRBV27 and TRBJ1-6; D may be TRBD1 (5 bases). Trimming took 2 bases from V and 0 from J, leaving 11 bases between them. Germline CDR1 is MNHEY and CDR2 is SMNVEV (reference sequence). CDR3 length equals 17 residues. CDR3 nucleotides: TGTGCCAGCAGTTTACAGGGTTACAGCTCCTATAATTCACCCCTCCACTTT. This gives the protein CASSLQGYSSYNSPLHF.